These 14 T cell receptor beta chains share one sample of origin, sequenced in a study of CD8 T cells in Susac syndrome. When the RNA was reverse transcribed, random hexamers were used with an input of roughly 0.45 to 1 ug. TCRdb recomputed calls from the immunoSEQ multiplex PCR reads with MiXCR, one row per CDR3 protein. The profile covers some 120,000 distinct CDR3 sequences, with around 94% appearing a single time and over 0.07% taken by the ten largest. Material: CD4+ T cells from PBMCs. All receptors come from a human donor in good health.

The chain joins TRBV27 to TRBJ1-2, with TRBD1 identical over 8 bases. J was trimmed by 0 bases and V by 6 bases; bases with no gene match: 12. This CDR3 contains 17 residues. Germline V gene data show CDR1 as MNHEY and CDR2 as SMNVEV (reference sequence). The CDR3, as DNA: TGTGCCAGCAGCCCACAGGGGGTAAGGAGTTCTAACTATGGCTACACCTTC. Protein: CASSPQGVRSSNYGYTF.

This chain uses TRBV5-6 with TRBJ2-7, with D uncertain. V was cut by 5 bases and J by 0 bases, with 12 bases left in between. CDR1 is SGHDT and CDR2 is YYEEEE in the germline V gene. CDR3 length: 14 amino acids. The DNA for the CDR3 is TGTGCCAGCAGATCAGGAACGAGCTCCTACGAGCAGTACTTC. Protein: CASRSGTSSYEQYF.

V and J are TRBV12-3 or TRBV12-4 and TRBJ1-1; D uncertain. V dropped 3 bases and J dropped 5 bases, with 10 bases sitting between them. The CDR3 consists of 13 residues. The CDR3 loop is CASSFTGWTEAFF. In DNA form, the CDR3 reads TGTGCCAGCAGTTTCACGGGATGGACTGAAGCTTTCTTT.

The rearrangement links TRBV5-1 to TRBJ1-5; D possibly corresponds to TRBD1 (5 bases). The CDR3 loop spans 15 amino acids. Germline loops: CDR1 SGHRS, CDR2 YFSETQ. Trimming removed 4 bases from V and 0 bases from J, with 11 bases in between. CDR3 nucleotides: TGCGCCAGCAGCATGCGGGGGGATAGCAATCAGCCCCAGCATTTT. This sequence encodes CASSMRGDSNQPQHF.

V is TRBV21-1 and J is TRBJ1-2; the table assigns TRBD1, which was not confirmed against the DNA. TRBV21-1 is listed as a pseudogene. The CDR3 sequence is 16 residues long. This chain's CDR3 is CASSLRWDNVNYGYTF. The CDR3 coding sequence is TGTGCCAGCAGCCTCCGGTGGGACAACGTAAACTATGGCTACACCTTC.

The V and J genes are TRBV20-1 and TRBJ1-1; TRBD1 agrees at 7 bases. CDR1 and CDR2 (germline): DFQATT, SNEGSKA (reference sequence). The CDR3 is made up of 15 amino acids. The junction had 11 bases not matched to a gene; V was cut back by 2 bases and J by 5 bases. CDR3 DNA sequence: TGCAGTGCTAGATCCCACAGGGGCTTAGAGACTGAAGCTTTCTTT. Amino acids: CSARSHRGLETEAFF.

The CDR3 coding sequence is TGTGCCAGCAGCCAAGAATCAGGCGACTCTGGAAACACCATATATTTT. Translated, it gives CASSQESGDSGNTIYF. This sequence joins TRBV3-1 and TRBJ1-3; D gene uncertain. Germline V gene sequence: CDR1 LGHDT, CDR2 YNNKEL (reference sequence). Trimming stripped 0 bases from V and 0 bases from J, with 9 bases between. There are 16 residues in the CDR3.

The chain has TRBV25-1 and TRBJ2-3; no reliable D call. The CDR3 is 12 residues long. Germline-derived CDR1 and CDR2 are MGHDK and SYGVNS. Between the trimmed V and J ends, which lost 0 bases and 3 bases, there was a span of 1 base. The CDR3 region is CASSEYTDTQYF. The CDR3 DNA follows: TGTGCCAGCAGTGAATATACAGATACGCAGTATTTT.

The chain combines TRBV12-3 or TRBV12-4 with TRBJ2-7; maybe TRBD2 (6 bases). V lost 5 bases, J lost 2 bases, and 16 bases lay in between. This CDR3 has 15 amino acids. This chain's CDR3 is CASSPGEVNTYEQYF. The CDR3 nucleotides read TGTGCCAGCAGTCCCGGGGAGGTTAACACCTACGAGCAGTACTTC.

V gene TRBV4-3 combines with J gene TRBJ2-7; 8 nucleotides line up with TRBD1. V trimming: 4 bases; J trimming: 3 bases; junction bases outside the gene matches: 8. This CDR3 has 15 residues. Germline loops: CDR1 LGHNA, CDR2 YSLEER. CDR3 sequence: CASSRSDRVDYEQYF. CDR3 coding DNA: TGCGCCAGCAGCCGATCGGACAGGGTGGACTACGAGCAGTACTTC.

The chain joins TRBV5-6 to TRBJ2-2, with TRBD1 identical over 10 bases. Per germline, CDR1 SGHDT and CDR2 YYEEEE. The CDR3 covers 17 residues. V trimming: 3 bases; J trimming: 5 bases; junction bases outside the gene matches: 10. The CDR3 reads CASSSLGTGVRTGELFF. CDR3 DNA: TGTGCCAGCAGCTCACTGGGGACAGGGGTGAGGACCGGGGAGCTGTTTTTT.

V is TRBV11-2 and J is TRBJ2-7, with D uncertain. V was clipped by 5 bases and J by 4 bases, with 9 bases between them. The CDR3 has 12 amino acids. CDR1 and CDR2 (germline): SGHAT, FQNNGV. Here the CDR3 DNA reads TGTGCCAGCAGCCCCGGGTTGTACGAGCAGTACTTC. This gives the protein CASSPGLYEQYF.

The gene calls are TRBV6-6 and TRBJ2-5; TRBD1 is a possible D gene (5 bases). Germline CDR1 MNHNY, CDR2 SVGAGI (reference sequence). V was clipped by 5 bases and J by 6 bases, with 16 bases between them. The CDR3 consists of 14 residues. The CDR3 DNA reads TGTGCCAGCAGTCACCGGCAGGGCGAAAAGACCCAGTACTTC. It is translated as CASSHRQGEKTQYF.

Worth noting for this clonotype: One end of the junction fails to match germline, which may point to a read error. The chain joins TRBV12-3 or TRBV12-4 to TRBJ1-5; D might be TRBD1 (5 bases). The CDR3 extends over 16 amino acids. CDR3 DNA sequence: TGTGCCAGCAGCTTAGGGACGCTACTACGAGGTCAGCCCCAGCATTTT. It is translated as CASSLGTLLRGQPQHF.